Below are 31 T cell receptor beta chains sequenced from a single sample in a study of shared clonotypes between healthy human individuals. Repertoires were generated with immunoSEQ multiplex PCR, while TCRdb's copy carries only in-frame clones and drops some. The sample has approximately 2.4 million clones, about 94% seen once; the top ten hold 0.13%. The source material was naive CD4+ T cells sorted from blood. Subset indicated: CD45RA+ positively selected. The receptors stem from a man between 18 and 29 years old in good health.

The CDR3 spells CASSQDGTGAYEQYF. The CDR3 DNA reads TGCGCCAGCAGCCAAGATGGTACAGGGGCCTACGAGCAGTACTTC. The J gene is TRBJ2-7, the V gene TRBV4-1, with 7 bases matching TRBD1. Trimming cost V 0 bases and J 2 bases; bases outside gene matches: 4. CDR3 size: 15 residues. The germline V gene has CDR1 MGHRA and CDR2 YSYEKL.

CDR3 amino acids: CASSYNPRGLDSEAFF. Written as DNA, the CDR3 is TGTGCCAGCAGTTACAACCCCAGGGGGCTGGACAGTGAAGCTTTCTTT. The V call is TRBV6-5, the J call TRBJ1-1; 8 bases match TRBD1. The CDR3 totals 16 residues. Germline CDR1 and CDR2: MNHEY and SVGAGI. Trimming cost V 2 bases and J 7 bases; bases outside gene matches: 12.

The CDR3 region has the DNA TGTGCCAGCAGTTTAGGTGGGGCGGGGGGGCAGAGAGATACGCAGTATTTT. It yields the protein CASSLGGAGGQRDTQYF. The chain couples TRBV28 to TRBJ2-3; 9 positions agree with TRBD2. This CDR3 has 17 residues. Per the germline V gene, CDR1 is MDHEN and CDR2 is SYDVKM. Trimming took 2 bases from V and 5 from J; bases not matched to a gene: 11.

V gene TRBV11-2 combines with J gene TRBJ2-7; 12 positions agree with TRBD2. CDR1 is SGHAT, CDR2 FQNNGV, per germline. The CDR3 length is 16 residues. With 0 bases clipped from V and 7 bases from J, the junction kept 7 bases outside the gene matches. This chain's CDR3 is CASSLDYETSGREQYF. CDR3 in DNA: TGTGCCAGCAGCTTAGATTACGAAACTAGCGGGAGGGAGCAGTACTTC.

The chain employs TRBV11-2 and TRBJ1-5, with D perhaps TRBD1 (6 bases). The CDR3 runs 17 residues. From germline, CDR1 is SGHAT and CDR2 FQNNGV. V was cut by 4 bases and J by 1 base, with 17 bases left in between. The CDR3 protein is CASSSSAGTQSNQPQHF. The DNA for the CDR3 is TGTGCCAGCAGCTCATCAGCCGGGACACAGAGCAATCAGCCCCAGCATTTT.

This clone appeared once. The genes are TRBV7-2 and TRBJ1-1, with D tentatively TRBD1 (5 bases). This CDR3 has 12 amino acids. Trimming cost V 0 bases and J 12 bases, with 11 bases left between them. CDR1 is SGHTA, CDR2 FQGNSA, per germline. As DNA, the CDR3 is TGTGCCAGCAGCTTAGCCGGGACCGAGACTTTCTTT. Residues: CASSLAGTETFF.

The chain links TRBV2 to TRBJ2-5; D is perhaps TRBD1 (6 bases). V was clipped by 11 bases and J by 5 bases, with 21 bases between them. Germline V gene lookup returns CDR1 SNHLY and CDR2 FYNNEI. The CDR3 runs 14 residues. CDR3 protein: CAGGLAGFWETQYF. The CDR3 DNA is TGTGCCGGGGGCCTAGCCGGATTTTGGGAGACCCAGTACTTC.

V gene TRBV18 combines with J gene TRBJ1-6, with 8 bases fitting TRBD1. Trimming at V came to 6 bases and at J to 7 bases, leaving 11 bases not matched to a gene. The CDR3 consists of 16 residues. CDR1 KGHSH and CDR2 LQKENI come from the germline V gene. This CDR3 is CASSSLDRAGNSPLHF. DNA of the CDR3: TGTGCCAGCTCTTCCTTGGACAGGGCAGGGAATTCACCCCTCCACTTT.

The CDR3: CASSPRQASTDTQYF. In DNA, the CDR3 is TGTGCCAGTAGTCCAAGACAGGCTAGCACAGATACGCAGTATTTT. The genes are TRBV19 and TRBJ2-3; perhaps TRBD1 as D (6 bases). The CDR3 length is 15 residues. V lost 5 bases and J lost 0, with 12 bases in between. Germline V gene lookup returns CDR1 LNHDA and CDR2 SQIVND (reference sequence).

DNA of the CDR3: TGTGCCAGCCTCAAGGGGGGCGAGCAGTACTTC. It yields the protein CASLKGGEQYF. The chain combines TRBV2 with TRBJ2-7; either TRBD1 or TRBD2 may fit D (6 bases each). Germline V gives CDR1 SNHLY, CDR2 FYNNEI. V lost 8 bases and J 6 bases, leaving 11 bases between the germline ends. The CDR3 runs to 11 residues.

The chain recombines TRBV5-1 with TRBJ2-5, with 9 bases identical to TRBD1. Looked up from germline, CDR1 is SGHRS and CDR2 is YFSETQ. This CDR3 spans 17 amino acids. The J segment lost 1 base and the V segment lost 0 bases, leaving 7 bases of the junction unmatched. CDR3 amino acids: CASSLGSTGGTQETQYF. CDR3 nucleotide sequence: TGCGCCAGCAGCTTGGGGTCGACAGGGGGGACCCAAGAGACCCAGTACTTC.

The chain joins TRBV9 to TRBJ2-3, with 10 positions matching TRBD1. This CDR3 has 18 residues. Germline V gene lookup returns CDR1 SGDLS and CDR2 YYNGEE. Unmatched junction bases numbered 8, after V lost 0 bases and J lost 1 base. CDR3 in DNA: TGTGCCAGCAGCGTAGGACAGGGGGCGGGTGTGGGCACAGATACGCAGTATTTT. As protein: CASSVGQGAGVGTDTQYF.

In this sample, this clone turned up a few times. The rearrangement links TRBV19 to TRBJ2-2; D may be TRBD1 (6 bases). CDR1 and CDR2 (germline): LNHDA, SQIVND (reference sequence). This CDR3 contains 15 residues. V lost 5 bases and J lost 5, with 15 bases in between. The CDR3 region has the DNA TGTGCCAGTAGTGGGGCAGGGGCGTTGACCGGGGAGCTGTTTTTT. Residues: CASSGAGALTGELFF.

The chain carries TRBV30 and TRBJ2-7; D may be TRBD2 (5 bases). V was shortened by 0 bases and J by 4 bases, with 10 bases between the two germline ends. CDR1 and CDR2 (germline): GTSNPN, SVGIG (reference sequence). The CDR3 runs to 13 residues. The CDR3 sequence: CAWSVAGPYEQYF. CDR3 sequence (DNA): TGTGCCTGGAGTGTTGCGGGTCCTTACGAGCAGTACTTC.

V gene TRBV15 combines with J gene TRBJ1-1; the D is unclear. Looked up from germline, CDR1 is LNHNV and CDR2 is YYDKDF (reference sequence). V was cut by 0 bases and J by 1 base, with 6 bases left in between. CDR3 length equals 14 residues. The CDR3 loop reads CATSRESGNTEAFF. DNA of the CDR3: TGTGCCACCAGCAGAGAGTCAGGGAACACTGAAGCTTTCTTT.

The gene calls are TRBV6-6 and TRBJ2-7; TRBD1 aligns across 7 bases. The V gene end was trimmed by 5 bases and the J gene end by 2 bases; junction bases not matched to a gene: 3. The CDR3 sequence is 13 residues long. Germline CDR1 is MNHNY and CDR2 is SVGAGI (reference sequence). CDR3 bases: TGTGCCAGCAGTACGACAGGGCCCTACGAGCAGTACTTC. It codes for CASSTTGPYEQYF.

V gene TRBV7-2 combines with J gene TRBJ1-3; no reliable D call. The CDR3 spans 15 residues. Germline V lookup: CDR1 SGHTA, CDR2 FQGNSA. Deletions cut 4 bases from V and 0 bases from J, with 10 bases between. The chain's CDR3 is CASSSRVLSGNTIYF. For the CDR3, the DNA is TGTGCCAGCAGCTCCCGGGTTCTCTCTGGAAACACCATATATTTT.

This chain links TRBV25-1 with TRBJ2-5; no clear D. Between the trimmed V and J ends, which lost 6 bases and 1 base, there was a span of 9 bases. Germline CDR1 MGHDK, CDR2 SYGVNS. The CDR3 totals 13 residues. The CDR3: CASRDGPQETQYF. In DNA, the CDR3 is TGTGCCAGCAGGGACGGGCCCCAAGAGACCCAGTACTTC.

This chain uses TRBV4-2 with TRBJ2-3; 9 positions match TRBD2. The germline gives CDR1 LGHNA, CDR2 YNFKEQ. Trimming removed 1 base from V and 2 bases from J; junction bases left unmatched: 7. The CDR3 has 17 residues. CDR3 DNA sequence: TGTGCCAGCAGCCAAGGGGTAAGCGGGGGGCACACAGATACGCAGTATTTT. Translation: CASSQGVSGGHTDTQYF.

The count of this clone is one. The CDR3 DNA follows: TGCAGTGCTAAAAATGACTACGAGCAGTACTTC. Its protein product is CSAKNDYEQYF. The rearrangement links TRBV20-1 to TRBJ2-7; D is unresolved. Germline V gives CDR1 DFQATT, CDR2 SNEGSKA (reference sequence). This CDR3 comprises 11 residues. Trimming took off 4 bases at V and 3 bases at J, with 7 bases between the two ends.

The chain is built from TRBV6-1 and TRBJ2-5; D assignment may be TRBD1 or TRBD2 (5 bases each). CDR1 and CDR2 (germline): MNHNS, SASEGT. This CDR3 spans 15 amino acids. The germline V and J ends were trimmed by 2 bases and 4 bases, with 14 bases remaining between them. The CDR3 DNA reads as TGTGCCAGCAGTGAATGGGGGTACTTGGGAGAGACCCAGTACTTC. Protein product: CASSEWGYLGETQYF.

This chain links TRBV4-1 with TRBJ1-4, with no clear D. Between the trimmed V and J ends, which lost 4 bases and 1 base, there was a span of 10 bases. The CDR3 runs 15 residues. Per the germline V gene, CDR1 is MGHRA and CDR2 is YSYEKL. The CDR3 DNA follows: TGCGCCAGCAGCCGGCCGGGGTTAACTAATGAAAAACTGTTTTTT. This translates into CASSRPGLTNEKLFF.

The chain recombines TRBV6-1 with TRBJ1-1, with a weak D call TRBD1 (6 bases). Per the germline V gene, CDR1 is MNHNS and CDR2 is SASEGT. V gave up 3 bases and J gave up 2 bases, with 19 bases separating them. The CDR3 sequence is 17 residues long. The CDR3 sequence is CASSEKSPGQLNTEAFF. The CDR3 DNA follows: TGTGCCAGCAGTGAGAAGAGCCCGGGACAACTAAACACTGAAGCTTTCTTT.

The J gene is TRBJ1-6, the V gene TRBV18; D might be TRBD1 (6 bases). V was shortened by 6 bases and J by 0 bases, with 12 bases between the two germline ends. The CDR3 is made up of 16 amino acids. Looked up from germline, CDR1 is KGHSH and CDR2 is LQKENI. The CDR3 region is CASSDSYISYNSPLHF. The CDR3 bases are TGTGCCAGCTCGGACAGCTATATCTCCTATAATTCACCCCTCCACTTT.

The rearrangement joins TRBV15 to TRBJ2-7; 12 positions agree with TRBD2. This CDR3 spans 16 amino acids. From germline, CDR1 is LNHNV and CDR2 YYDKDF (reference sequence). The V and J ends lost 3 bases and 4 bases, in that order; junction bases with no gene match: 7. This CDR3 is CATSRRLAGELYEQYF. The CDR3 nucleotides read TGTGCCACCAGCAGGAGACTAGCGGGGGAACTATACGAGCAGTACTTC.

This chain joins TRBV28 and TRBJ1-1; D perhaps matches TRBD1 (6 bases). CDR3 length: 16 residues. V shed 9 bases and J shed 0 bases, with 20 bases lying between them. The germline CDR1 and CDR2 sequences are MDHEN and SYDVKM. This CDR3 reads CASKSLSGTLNTEAFF. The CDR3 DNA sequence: TGTGCCAGTAAATCTTTATCCGGGACATTGAACACTGAAGCTTTCTTT.

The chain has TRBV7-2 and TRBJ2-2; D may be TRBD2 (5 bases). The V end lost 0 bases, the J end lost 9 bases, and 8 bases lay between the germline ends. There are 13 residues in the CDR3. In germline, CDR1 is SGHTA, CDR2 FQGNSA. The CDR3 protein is CASSLAEGRELFF. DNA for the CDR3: TGTGCCAGCAGCTTAGCTGAGGGTCGGGAGCTGTTTTTT.

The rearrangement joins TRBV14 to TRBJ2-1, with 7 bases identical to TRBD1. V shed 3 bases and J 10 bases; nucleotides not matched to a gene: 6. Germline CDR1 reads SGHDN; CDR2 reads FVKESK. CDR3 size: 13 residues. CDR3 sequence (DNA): TGTGCCAGCAGCCACAGACAGGGTCGGGAGCAGTTCTTC. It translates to CASSHRQGREQFF.

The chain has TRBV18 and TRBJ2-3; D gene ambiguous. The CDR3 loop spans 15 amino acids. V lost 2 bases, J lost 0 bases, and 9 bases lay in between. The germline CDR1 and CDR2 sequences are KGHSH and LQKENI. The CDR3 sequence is CASSPLGSSTDTQYF. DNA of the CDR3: TGTGCCAGCTCACCATTGGGCTCTAGCACAGATACGCAGTATTTT.

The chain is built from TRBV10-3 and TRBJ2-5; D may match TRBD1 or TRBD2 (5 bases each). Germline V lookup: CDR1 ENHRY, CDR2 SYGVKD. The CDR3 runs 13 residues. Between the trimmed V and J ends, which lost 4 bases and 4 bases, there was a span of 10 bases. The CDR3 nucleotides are TGTGCCATCAGTGCGAATGGGGGAGAGACCCAGTACTTC. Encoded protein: CAISANGGETQYF.

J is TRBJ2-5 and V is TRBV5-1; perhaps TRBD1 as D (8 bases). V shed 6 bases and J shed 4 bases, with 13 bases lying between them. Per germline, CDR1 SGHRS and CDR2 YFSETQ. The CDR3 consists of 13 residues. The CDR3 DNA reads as TGCGCCAGCACTAACAGGGGGGGAGAGACCCAGTACTTC. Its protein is CASTNRGGETQYF.